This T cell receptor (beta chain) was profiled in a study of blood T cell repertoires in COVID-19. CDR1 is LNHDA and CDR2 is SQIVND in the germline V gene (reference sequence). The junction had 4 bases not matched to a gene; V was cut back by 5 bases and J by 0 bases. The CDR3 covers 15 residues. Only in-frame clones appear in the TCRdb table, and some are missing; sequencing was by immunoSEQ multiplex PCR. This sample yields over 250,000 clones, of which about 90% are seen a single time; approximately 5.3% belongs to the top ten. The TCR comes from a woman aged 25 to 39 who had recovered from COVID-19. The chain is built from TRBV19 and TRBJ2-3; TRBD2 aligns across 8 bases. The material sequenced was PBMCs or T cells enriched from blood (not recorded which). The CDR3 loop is CASSWRGVSTDTQYF. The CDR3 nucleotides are TGTGCCAGTAGTTGGCGGGGGGTTAGCACAGATACGCAGTATTTT.